The 15 T cell receptor beta chains below come from one sample, sequenced in a study of T cell changes during pregnancy in multiple sclerosis. The repertoire was sequenced with immunoSEQ multiplex PCR; TCRdb's copy has only in-frame clones and lacks some. The profile shows roughly 89,000 clones, over 85% of them singletons. The sequences come from peripheral blood, collected in the first trimester of pregnancy. The receptors derive from a female donor with multiple sclerosis, enrolled in a pregnancy study.

The rearrangement uses TRBV7-3 and TRBJ1-1, with 8 bases matching TRBD1. Germline CDR1 and CDR2: SGHTA and FQGTGA. Trimming cost V 3 bases and J 0 bases; bases outside gene matches: 6. CDR3 length equals 16 residues. The CDR3 protein is CASSLSGGRMNTEAFF. CDR3 in DNA: TGTGCCAGCAGCTTGTCAGGGGGCCGAATGAACACTGAAGCTTTCTTT. Complete variable domain (other parts from reference TRBV7-3 and TRBJ1-1): GAGVSQTPSNKVTEKGKYVELRCDPISGHTALYWYRQSLGQGPEFLIYFQGTGAADDSGLPNDRFFAVRPEGSVSTLKIQRTERGDSAVYLCASSLSGGRMNTEAFFGQGTRLTVV.

The rearrangement uses TRBV6-5 and TRBJ2-5; tentative D call: TRBD2 (6 bases). Germline V gene sequence: CDR1 MNHEY, CDR2 SVGAGI. The CDR3 covers 15 residues. The V end lost 6 bases, the J end lost 7 bases, and 21 bases lay between the germline ends. In DNA form, the CDR3 reads TGTGCCAGCAGCGGCGGGACCTCGATTTTAGGGACCCAGTACTTC. This translates into CASSGGTSILGTQYF.

This clone showed up just once. The chain is built from TRBV6-1 and TRBJ1-2; 9 nucleotides align to TRBD1. Trimming removed 10 bases from V and 2 bases from J; junction bases left unmatched: 8. CDR3 length equals 14 residues. The germline V gene has CDR1 MNHNS and CDR2 SASEGT. The CDR3 loop is CANAGTGFNYGYTF. As DNA, the CDR3 is TGTGCCAACGCCGGGACAGGGTTCAACTATGGCTACACCTTC.

The chain has TRBV4-1 and TRBJ2-7; D remains ambiguous. Trimming stripped 1 base from V and 4 bases from J, with 8 bases between. This CDR3 has 13 amino acids. Germline V CDR1 and CDR2: MGHRA, YSYEKL. CDR3 sequence reads: CASSQVTEYEQYF. DNA for the CDR3: TGCGCCAGCAGCCAAGTTACAGAGTACGAGCAGTACTTC.

The chain employs TRBV30 and TRBJ2-7; D not resolved. Germline CDR1 GTSNPN, CDR2 SVGIG (reference sequence). The CDR3 has 13 residues. Trimming pared 4 bases from V and 6 bases from J, leaving 16 bases between. The CDR3 DNA reads as TGTGCCTGGACGGTTGGGCTGCTACGCGAGCAGTACTTC. Residues: CAWTVGLLREQYF.

The V and J genes are TRBV10-3 and TRBJ1-2; 10 positions match TRBD1. The CDR3 is 15 amino acids. With V trimmed by 2 bases and J by 6 bases, 6 bases remained unmatched. Germline CDR1 reads ENHRY; CDR2 reads SYGVKD. The CDR3 DNA sequence: TGTGCCATCAGTGAGCCGGGACAGGGGAGGAATGGCTACACCTTC. It encodes CAISEPGQGRNGYTF.

V gene TRBV6-5 combines with J gene TRBJ2-1, with 11 bases matching TRBD2. This CDR3 spans 15 amino acids. J gave up 8 bases and V 5 bases, and 8 bases lay outside the gene matches. Germline-derived CDR1 and CDR2 are MNHEY and SVGAGI. The CDR3: CASSPTSGVPDEQFF. As DNA, the CDR3 is TGTGCCAGCAGTCCGACTAGCGGGGTTCCAGATGAGCAGTTCTTC.

This chain links TRBV5-1 with TRBJ1-4, with D hard to call. V lost 2 bases and J 0 bases, leaving 5 bases between the germline ends. The CDR3 contains 14 residues. The germline gives CDR1 SGHRS, CDR2 YFSETQ. The CDR3 reads CASSFGTTNEKLFF. CDR3 bases: TGCGCCAGCAGCTTCGGGACAACTAATGAAAAACTGTTTTTT.

A single count supports this clone. This sequence joins TRBV6-1 and TRBJ1-4; D unclear. Trimming pared 7 bases from V and 3 bases from J, leaving 15 bases between. The germline gives CDR1 MNHNS, CDR2 SASEGT. The CDR3 covers 15 residues. The CDR3 spells CASTQKPGSNEKLFF. In DNA, the CDR3 is TGTGCCAGCACTCAGAAACCGGGATCTAATGAAAAACTGTTTTTT.

The chain employs TRBV7-2 and TRBJ1-6, with D unresolved. The length of the CDR3 is 12 residues. CDR1 is SGHTA, CDR2 FQGNSA, per germline. Trimming shortened V by 8 bases and J by 6 bases, and 8 bases separated the two germline ends. DNA of the CDR3: TGTGCCAGCGGACTGCTTAATTCACCCCTCCACTTT. Translation: CASGLLNSPLHF.

The chain employs TRBV7-9 and TRBJ2-2, with 10 bases aligning to TRBD1. This CDR3 comprises 16 residues. Germline trimming cut 5 bases from V and 9 bases from J; bases unmatched to any gene: 12. The germline V gene encodes CDR1 SEHNR and CDR2 FQNEAQ (reference sequence). The CDR3 coding sequence is TGTGCCAGCAGCGTCGGGACAGGGGAAATGAACAGGGAGCTGTTTTTT. Protein product: CASSVGTGEMNRELFF.

CDR3 sequence: CASSPQTSGRTGELFF. The CDR3 DNA follows: TGTGCCAGCAGTCCGCAAACTAGCGGGAGGACCGGGGAGCTGTTTTTT. This sequence joins TRBV27 and TRBJ2-2, with 12 bases identical to TRBD2. Germline V gene sequence: CDR1 MNHEY, CDR2 SMNVEV (reference sequence). The CDR3 loop spans 16 amino acids. V was clipped by 5 bases and J by 5 bases; unmatched bases: 6.

Here the CDR3 reads CASSIITPGVQETQYF. The CDR3 nucleotides are TGTGCCAGTAGTATCATCACCCCCGGGGTCCAAGAGACCCAGTACTTC. J is TRBJ2-5 and V is TRBV19, with D maybe TRBD2 (5 bases). This CDR3 spans 16 amino acids. The V end lost 3 bases, the J end lost 1 base, and 15 bases lay between the germline ends. The germline gives CDR1 LNHDA, CDR2 SQIVND (reference sequence).

The gene calls are TRBV11-2 and TRBJ2-7; D is perhaps TRBD2 (5 bases). V was shortened by 3 bases and J by 6 bases, with 18 bases between the two germline ends. The CDR3 consists of 15 residues. Germline V gives CDR1 SGHAT, CDR2 FQNNGV. The chain's CDR3 is CASSFGGAQTGEQYF. Written as DNA, the CDR3 is TGTGCCAGCAGCTTTGGAGGAGCCCAAACTGGCGAGCAGTACTTC.

The chain uses TRBV10-3 and TRBJ2-7; 10 positions match TRBD1. The ends lost 10 bases at V and 1 base at J; junction bases unmatched: 4. CDR1 and CDR2 (germline): ENHRY, SYGVKD. The CDR3 sequence is 13 residues long. DNA of the CDR3: TGTGCCAACAGACAGGGGGCTTCCTACGAGCAGTACTTC. Translated: CANRQGASYEQYF.